Following are 27 T cell receptor beta chains from one sample sequenced in a study of post-analysis software for immune sequencing data. General study results and limits: TRBV segments more frequent in patients than in controls numbered five and included TRBV5-6, TRBV5-1 and TRBV20-1.

Antigens of these TCRs are unknown. Presence of unique molecular identifiers characterized the TCR beta cDNA libraries. TCRdb used MiXCR to reprocess the PCR reads, holding one entry per CDR3 protein. The table includes 650,000 to 850,000 distinct CDR3 sequences, around 53% detected once. The material sequenced was blood. Every receptor here comes from a girl aged 5 to 17 with multiple sclerosis.

The CDR3 sequence: CASSLEDEGGQLDEQYF. The CDR3 DNA reads TGTGCCAGCAGCTTGGAGGATGAGGGGGGGCAGTTGGATGAGCAGTACTTC. V gene TRBV9 combines with J gene TRBJ2-7, with D tentatively TRBD2 (7 bases). Germline V CDR1 and CDR2: SGDLS, YYNGEE. V lost 4 bases, J lost 7 bases, and 27 bases lay in between. This CDR3 region has 17 residues.

CDR3 loop: CAAGGQSKTYYGYTF. The CDR3 nucleotides read TGTGCCGCCGGCGGCCAGAGTAAGACCTACTATGGCTACACCTTC. The gene calls are TRBV6-1 and TRBJ1-2; D is undetermined. The CDR3 spans 15 residues. V was cut by 11 bases and J by 3 bases, with 22 bases left in between. CDR1 and CDR2 from the germline V gene are MNHNS and SASEGT.

There are a few counts of this clonotype. The chain joins TRBV5-1 to TRBJ2-5, with 10 bases fitting TRBD2. TRBJ2-7 explains the end of the DNA better; the J call may be wrong. The CDR3 is made up of 14 amino acids. Germline CDR1 SGHRS, CDR2 YFSETQ. CDR3 bases: TGCGCCAGCAGCTTAATCCTAGCGGGAGACGAGCAGTACTTC. Encoded protein: CASSLILAGDEQYF.

The V gene is TRBV12-3 or TRBV12-4, the J gene TRBJ2-3; tentatively, D is TRBD2 (6 bases). V lost 3 bases and J lost 6, with 13 bases in between. The CDR3 spans 14 residues. This chain's CDR3 is CASSFGGARDTQYF. CDR3 nucleotide sequence: TGTGCCAGCAGTTTCGGGGGAGCCCGGGATACGCAGTATTTT.

This chain joins TRBV20-1 and TRBJ2-3; D is uncertain. Per germline, CDR1 DFQATT and CDR2 SNEGSKA (reference sequence). Trimming left V 1 base short and J 0 bases short, with 8 bases between. The CDR3 extends over 14 amino acids. CDR3 sequence reads: CSARGVLSTDTQYF. CDR3 DNA sequence: TGCAGTGCTAGAGGCGTGCTTAGCACAGATACGCAGTATTTT.

As to this clonotype: The junction shows a germline mismatch at one end, possibly a read error. The chain couples TRBV18 to TRBJ2-3, with TRBD1 as a possible D gene (6 bases). The CDR3 runs 15 residues. The germline CDR1 and CDR2 sequences are KGHSH and LQKENI. DNA for the CDR3: TGTGCCAGCTCACCGCAGGGGCCCTACACAGATCCGCAGTATTTT. Encoded protein: CASSPQGPYTDPQYF.

This clonotype was observed a single time. The CDR3 loop reads CASFTGGGSYNEQFF. The CDR3 bases are TGCGCCAGCTTTACCGGGGGGGGATCCTACAATGAGCAGTTCTTC. The chain uses TRBV5-1 and TRBJ2-1; TRBD2 matches 8 bases. V gave up 7 bases and J gave up 1 base; unmatched junction bases: 7. The CDR3 sequence is 15 residues long. CDR1 is SGHRS, CDR2 YFSETQ, per germline.

The J gene is TRBJ2-1, the V gene TRBV10-3; 10 nucleotides agree with TRBD2. The J segment lost 5 bases and the V segment lost 11 bases, leaving 9 bases of the junction unmatched. The CDR3 totals 14 residues. Per the germline V gene, CDR1 is ENHRY and CDR2 is SYGVKD. CDR3 loop: CAAQLAGNNNEQFF. Here the CDR3 DNA reads TGTGCCGCGCAACTAGCGGGGAACAACAATGAGCAGTTCTTC.

The chain carries TRBV5-8 and TRBJ2-5; 7 bases are shared with TRBD2. The CDR3 has 15 amino acids. The germline CDR1 and CDR2 sequences are SGHTS and YDEGEE. The trim removed 4 bases at V and 4 bases at J, leaving 10 bases unmatched. In nucleotides, the CDR3 is TGTGCCAGCAGCCTAGGGACTACCACCACAGAGACCCAGTACTTC. Protein product: CASSLGTTTTETQYF.

The rearrangement links TRBV5-1 to TRBJ2-5; D unclear. V was clipped by 2 bases and J by 5 bases, with 13 bases between them. Germline V lookup: CDR1 SGHRS, CDR2 YFSETQ. The CDR3 sequence is 14 residues long. The CDR3 sequence: CASSFPGTFETQYF. CDR3 sequence (DNA): TGCGCCAGCAGCTTTCCCGGAACCTTTGAGACCCAGTACTTC.

The chain employs TRBV14 and TRBJ2-1; 7 nucleotides line up with TRBD2. Germline assignment: CDR1 SGHDN and CDR2 FVKESK. The CDR3 is 13 residues long. Trimming cost V 6 bases and J 5 bases; bases outside gene matches: 4. The CDR3 bases are TGTGCCAGCAGATCTGGGGGGGACAATGAGCAGTTCTTC. It is translated as CASRSGGDNEQFF.

This clonotype has more than one count but fewer than ten. The chain combines TRBV5-1 with TRBJ2-4; TRBD1 is a possible D gene (6 bases). Germline V CDR1 and CDR2: SGHRS, YFSETQ. This CDR3 is 15 amino acids long. Trimming stripped 0 bases from V and 5 bases from J, with 12 bases between. This chain's CDR3 is CASSLDRETQNIQYF. In nucleotides, the CDR3 is TGCGCCAGCAGCTTGGACAGGGAAACCCAAAACATTCAGTACTTC.

This clonotype was counted a few times. This chain links TRBV10-3 with TRBJ1-2; no clear D. The CDR3 loop spans 13 amino acids. CDR1 is ENHRY, CDR2 SYGVKD, per germline. The V gene lost 3 bases and the J gene lost 4 bases, with 9 bases spanning the gap. As DNA, the CDR3 is TGTGCCATCAGTGACAACCTGGCCTATGGCTACACCTTC. Amino acids: CAISDNLAYGYTF.

A few counts support this clonotype. V usage is TRBV20-1 and J usage is TRBJ2-6, with D perhaps TRBD2 (6 bases). Trimming pared 3 bases from V and 4 bases from J, leaving 13 bases between. The CDR3 contains 15 residues. Per the germline V gene, CDR1 is DFQATT and CDR2 is SNEGSKA (reference sequence). The CDR3 reads CSASGSGGGANVLTF. DNA for the CDR3: TGCAGTGCTAGTGGTAGCGGAGGGGGGGCCAACGTCCTGACTTTC.

This sequence joins TRBV3-1 and TRBJ1-2, with TRBD1 identical over 9 bases. V lost 4 bases, J lost 0 bases, and 6 bases stayed unmatched. In germline, CDR1 is LGHDT, CDR2 YNNKEL (reference sequence). The CDR3 is 16 residues long. This chain's CDR3 is CASSPGQGLANYGYTF. The DNA of the CDR3 is TGTGCCAGCAGCCCGGGACAGGGTTTGGCTAACTATGGCTACACCTTC.

The chain recombines TRBV4-1 with TRBJ2-1, with D possibly matching TRBD1 (6 bases). Germline CDR1 is MGHRA and CDR2 is YSYEKL. The ends were cut back, 2 bases at V and 0 bases at J, with 20 bases in the middle. The CDR3 covers 19 residues. CDR3 nucleotide sequence: TGCGCCAGCAGCCAAACGGGGCCGTTCACAGGGAGCTCCTACAATGAGCAGTTCTTC. As protein: CASSQTGPFTGSSYNEQFF.

This clonotype was seen a handful of times. The chain employs TRBV27 and TRBJ2-3; 10 bases map to TRBD1. Germline loops: CDR1 MNHEY, CDR2 SMNVEV (reference sequence). The CDR3 is 15 amino acids. Trimming took 6 bases from V and 4 from J; bases not matched to a gene: 7. CDR3 coding DNA: TGTGCCAGCAGCCGGGACAGGGGATTTGCAGATACGCAGTATTTT. This encodes CASSRDRGFADTQYF.

The rearrangement uses TRBV5-1 and TRBJ2-7; 11 positions agree with TRBD2. CDR1 SGHRS and CDR2 YFSETQ come from the germline V gene. The CDR3 length is 17 residues. Trimming took 4 bases from V and 1 from J; bases not matched to a gene: 10. The CDR3: CASSLTSGMTSSYEQYF. In nucleotides, the CDR3 is TGCGCCAGCAGCCTGACTAGCGGGATGACCTCTTCCTACGAGCAGTACTTC.

The V call is TRBV15, the J call TRBJ2-3; D remains unclear. The CDR3 is 18 amino acids. V was clipped by 0 bases and J by 4 bases, with 20 bases between them. The V gene's germline CDR1 is LNHNV and CDR2 YYDKDF (reference sequence). The CDR3 region has the DNA TGTGCCACCAGCAGAGATTGGGTGTGGGATAGCTTCGCAGATACGCAGTATTTT. This codes for CATSRDWVWDSFADTQYF.

This sequence joins TRBV5-6 and TRBJ1-5, with D possibly TRBD1 on 6 matching bases. The germline V gene encodes CDR1 SGHDT and CDR2 YYEEEE. The CDR3 runs to 12 residues. V was clipped by 7 bases and J by 4 bases, with 9 bases between them. The CDR3: CASSGANQPQHF. The CDR3 bases are TGTGCCAGCTCGGGGGCGAATCAGCCCCAGCATTTT.

The rearrangement uses TRBV29-1 and TRBJ2-7, with TRBD2 matching over 8 bases. Germline CDR1 reads SQVTM; CDR2 reads ANQGSEA. The CDR3 totals 18 residues. V trimming: 4 bases; J trimming: 0 bases; junction bases outside the gene matches: 17. This chain's CDR3 is CSVAELGGLAASSYEQYF. The DNA of the CDR3 is TGCAGCGTTGCGGAGTTGGGCGGACTAGCAGCGAGCTCCTACGAGCAGTACTTC.

This clonotype was observed once. The V gene is TRBV5-1, the J gene TRBJ2-3, with D maybe TRBD2 (6 bases). The CDR3 is made up of 14 amino acids. V was cut by 4 bases and J by 2 bases, with 11 bases left in between. In germline, CDR1 is SGHRS, CDR2 YFSETQ. The CDR3 loop is CASSMTSFTDTQYF. CDR3 nucleotides: TGCGCCAGCAGCATGACTAGTTTCACAGATACGCAGTATTTT.

In DNA, the CDR3 is TGTGCCAGCAGCCTATTGGGGTCAGGGAATGGCTACACCTTC. This translates into CASSLLGSGNGYTF. The genes are TRBV13 and TRBJ1-2, with D tentatively TRBD1 (5 bases). There are 14 residues in the CDR3. Germline CDR1 PRHDT, CDR2 FYEKMQ (reference sequence). Trimming cost V 5 bases and J 6 bases, with 16 bases left between them.

In its sample, this clonotype was seen a few times. The chain couples TRBV6-1 to TRBJ2-7; no reliable D call. Trimming took 0 bases from V and 5 from J, leaving 8 bases between them. The CDR3 runs 13 residues. Germline values: CDR1 MNHNS, CDR2 SASEGT. Here the CDR3 reads CASSEAGVDEQYF. The CDR3 DNA sequence: TGTGCCAGCAGTGAAGCTGGCGTGGACGAGCAGTACTTC.

V is TRBV29-1 and J is TRBJ2-7, with 9 bases matching TRBD1. This CDR3 is 14 amino acids long. The ends lost 6 bases at V and 3 bases at J; junction bases unmatched: 9. Looked up from germline, CDR1 is SQVTM and CDR2 is ANQGSEA. In DNA, the CDR3 is TGCAGCGTATCCGGGACAGGGCTCCACTACGAGCAGTACTTC. Translating gives CSVSGTGLHYEQYF.

This clonotype was seen a handful of times. The rearrangement uses TRBV29-1 and TRBJ2-1, with D maybe TRBD1 (6 bases). This CDR3 is 12 amino acids long. The V gene lost 7 bases and the J gene lost 8 bases, with 15 bases spanning the gap. Germline lookup yields CDR1 SQVTM and CDR2 ANQGSEA. CDR3 nucleotide sequence: TGCAGCGCAGGCAGGGGCCGGGATGAGCAGTTCTTC. Protein product: CSAGRGRDEQFF.

The J gene is TRBJ2-5, the V gene TRBV20-1, with D hard to call. The length of the CDR3 is 11 residues. In germline, CDR1 is DFQATT, CDR2 SNEGSKA (reference sequence). Trimming stripped 2 bases from V and 2 bases from J, with 3 bases between. The CDR3 spells CSARTQETQYF. CDR3 nucleotide sequence: TGCAGTGCTAGAACACAAGAGACCCAGTACTTC.